A selection of T cell receptor beta chains follows, all from one sample in a study of T cells in Graves' hyperthyroidism and ophthalmopathy. A single record per CDR3 protein comes from TCRdb applying MiXCR to the multiplex PCR reads. This sample yields under 350,000 distinct CDR3 sequences, of which 21% are seen a single time; roughly 52% belongs to the top ten. Sample: blood. All receptors derive from a woman aged 45-65 years with Graves' hyperthyroidism. The CDR3 runs from the conserved cysteine through the conserved F or W. Fields, in order: J gene, D gene, V gene, clone size, CDR3 DNA, CDR3 protein. The D gene is left open where the match is weak. Size values are once, few and many counts, or a class for expanded clones, and some rows have none.

j_call: TRBJ2-7; d_call: NA; v_call: TRBV6-5; clone_size: NA; cdr3_nt: TGTGCCAGCAGTTACGGCAGGGCGAGCTCCTACGAGCAGTACTTC; cdr3_aa: CASSYGRASSYEQYF
j_call: TRBJ2-1; d_call: TRBD2; v_call: TRBV6-1; clone_size: NA; cdr3_nt: TGTGCCAGCAGCCCCGAAGGACTAGCGGGAGGGCCTCGGTTCTTC; cdr3_aa: CASSPEGLAGGPRFF
j_call: TRBJ1-3; d_call: TRBD1; v_call: TRBV2; clone_size: NA; cdr3_nt: TGTGCCAGCAGTGCGACAGGGGACTCTGGAAACACCATATATTTT; cdr3_aa: CASSATGDSGNTIYF
j_call: TRBJ2-7; d_call: NA; v_call: TRBV12-3/TRBV12-4; clone_size: many; cdr3_nt: TGTGCCAGCAGTTTAGACGGGACTGGGAGATCCTACGAGCAGTACTTC; cdr3_aa: CASSLDGTGRSYEQYF
j_call: TRBJ2-7; d_call: NA; v_call: TRBV2; clone_size: many; cdr3_nt: TGTGCCAGCAGTGAGCAGGGCGTTCACGAGCAGTACTTC; cdr3_aa: CASSEQGVHEQYF
j_call: TRBJ1-2; d_call: TRBD1; v_call: TRBV12-3/TRBV12-4; clone_size: few; cdr3_nt: TGTGCCAGCAGTGTAACAGGGGATGGCTACACCTTC; cdr3_aa: CASSVTGDGYTF
j_call: TRBJ2-2; d_call: NA; v_call: TRBV7-3; clone_size: many; cdr3_nt: TGTGCCAGCAGCTTATCCCCAGGGATCACCGGGGAGCTGTTTTTT; cdr3_aa: CASSLSPGITGELFF
j_call: TRBJ2-3; d_call: TRBD1; v_call: TRBV6-1; clone_size: NA; cdr3_nt: TGTGCCAGCAGGAATAGGGGCACAGGGGGCGCAGATACGCAGTATTTT; cdr3_aa: CASRNRGTGGADTQYF
j_call: TRBJ2-7; d_call: NA; v_call: TRBV7-2; clone_size: many; cdr3_nt: TGTGCCAGCAGCTTAATCGGCAGGGTCCACGAGCAGTACTTC; cdr3_aa: CASSLIGRVHEQYF
j_call: TRBJ2-1; d_call: NA; v_call: TRBV5-4; clone_size: NA; cdr3_nt: TGTGCCAGCAGCTTCGGACAGGACTACAATGGGCAGTTCTTC; cdr3_aa: CASSFGQDYNGQFF
j_call: TRBJ1-1; d_call: NA; v_call: TRBV6-1; clone_size: NA; cdr3_nt: TGTGCCAGCACCGCCGGGGGCACTGAAGCTTTCTTT; cdr3_aa: CASTAGGTEAFF
j_call: TRBJ2-2; d_call: TRBD1; v_call: TRBV20-1; clone_size: NA; cdr3_nt: TGCAGTGCTAGAGAGGACAGGGAGTTAGGGGAGCTGTTTTTT; cdr3_aa: CSAREDRELGELFF
j_call: TRBJ1-5; d_call: TRBD1; v_call: TRBV19; clone_size: NA; cdr3_nt: TGTGCCAGTACCAACCAGGGGGAGCATAGTCAGCCCCAGCATTTT; cdr3_aa: CASTNQGEHSQPQHF
j_call: TRBJ1-5; d_call: NA; v_call: TRBV6-1; clone_size: few; cdr3_nt: TGTGCCAGCAGTCCCTCCATTTACAATCAGCCCCAGCATTTT; cdr3_aa: CASSPSIYNQPQHF
j_call: TRBJ2-1; d_call: NA; v_call: TRBV7-2; clone_size: many; cdr3_nt: TGTGCCAGCAGCCTATCACAGGGCTCCTACAATGAGCAGTTCTTC; cdr3_aa: CASSLSQGSYNEQFF
j_call: TRBJ1-6; d_call: NA; v_call: TRBV7-2; clone_size: NA; cdr3_nt: TGTGCCAGCAGCCCCCGCGGGGGGGCGGGCGGTTCACCCCTCCACTTT; cdr3_aa: CASSPRGGAGGSPLHF
j_call: TRBJ2-1; d_call: TRBD2; v_call: TRBV12-3/TRBV12-4; clone_size: many; cdr3_nt: TGTGCCAGCAGTTCCGGGACAGGGGGACTAGCGGGAGAATACAATGAGCAGTTCTTC; cdr3_aa: CASSSGTGGLAGEYNEQFF
j_call: TRBJ2-5; d_call: NA; v_call: TRBV12-5; clone_size: few; cdr3_nt: TGTGCTAGTGGTTTGGTAGGTCATAACTTC; cdr3_aa: CASGLVGHNF
j_call: TRBJ2-4; d_call: NA; v_call: TRBV6-1; clone_size: NA; cdr3_nt: TGTGCCAGCAAGGACGGACTAGCCAAAAACATTCAGTACTTC; cdr3_aa: CASKDGLAKNIQYF
j_call: TRBJ2-1; d_call: NA; v_call: TRBV7-9; clone_size: many; cdr3_nt: TGTGCCAGCAGCTTAGTCCAGGGGCCAGGGTACAATGAGCAGTTCTTC; cdr3_aa: CASSLVQGPGYNEQFF
j_call: TRBJ2-3; d_call: TRBD2; v_call: TRBV28; clone_size: many; cdr3_nt: TGTGCCAGCAGTTCGCCAGGAGCGGGACGGGGAGATACGCAGTATTTT; cdr3_aa: CASSSPGAGRGDTQYF
j_call: TRBJ2-5; d_call: TRBD1; v_call: TRBV20-1; clone_size: many; cdr3_nt: TGCAGTGCTAGGGGCGACAGGGTCGAGGGAGAGACCCAGTACTTC; cdr3_aa: CSARGDRVEGETQYF
j_call: TRBJ2-3; d_call: NA; v_call: TRBV28; clone_size: many; cdr3_nt: TGTGCCAGCAGTTCGACAGCTCGCACAGATACGCAGTATTTT; cdr3_aa: CASSSTARTDTQYF
j_call: TRBJ2-3; d_call: TRBD2; v_call: TRBV20-1; clone_size: NA; cdr3_nt: TGCAGTGCTAGTGCGGGGGGCCAAGGTTTTAACACAGATACGCAGTATTTT; cdr3_aa: CSASAGGQGFNTDTQYF
j_call: TRBJ2-2; d_call: NA; v_call: TRBV2; clone_size: NA; cdr3_nt: TGTGCCAGCAGAGACGAGTACACCGGGGAGCTGTTTTTT; cdr3_aa: CASRDEYTGELFF
j_call: TRBJ2-1; d_call: TRBD2; v_call: TRBV10-3; clone_size: NA; cdr3_nt: TGTGCCATCAGTGAGGAAAGAGCGGGAGGGAATGAGCAGTTCTTC; cdr3_aa: CAISEERAGGNEQFF
j_call: TRBJ1-1; d_call: NA; v_call: TRBV27; clone_size: NA; cdr3_nt: TGTGCCAGCGGAAGGGCGGGAACTGAAGCTTTCTTT; cdr3_aa: CASGRAGTEAFF
j_call: TRBJ1-2; d_call: NA; v_call: TRBV3-1; clone_size: many; cdr3_nt: TGTGCCAGCAGCTCCCTGGACAGCCGCTATGGCTACACCTTC; cdr3_aa: CASSSLDSRYGYTF
j_call: TRBJ1-2; d_call: TRBD1; v_call: TRBV7-6; clone_size: NA; cdr3_nt: TGTGCCAGCAGCTTAGGTCGGACAGGGGGCAGCCTCGGCTACACCTTC; cdr3_aa: CASSLGRTGGSLGYTF
j_call: TRBJ2-3; d_call: TRBD2; v_call: TRBV9; clone_size: few; cdr3_nt: TGTGCCAGCAGCGTAACTAGCGGGGCTCGCACAGATACGCAGTATTTT; cdr3_aa: CASSVTSGARTDTQYF
j_call: TRBJ2-7; d_call: TRBD1; v_call: TRBV19; clone_size: NA; cdr3_nt: TGTGCCAGTAACCCGGGACAGTCCTACGAGCAGTACTTC; cdr3_aa: CASNPGQSYEQYF
j_call: TRBJ1-6; d_call: NA; v_call: TRBV2; clone_size: many; cdr3_nt: TGTGCCAGCGCGCCAGGGGCTAGGGATTCACCCCTCCACTTT; cdr3_aa: CASAPGARDSPLHF
j_call: TRBJ1-5; d_call: TRBD1; v_call: TRBV7-8; clone_size: NA; cdr3_nt: TGTGCCAGCAGCCAGCGGACAGGGTATAGCAATCAGCCCCAGCATTTT; cdr3_aa: CASSQRTGYSNQPQHF
j_call: TRBJ2-5; d_call: NA; v_call: TRBV6-1; clone_size: many; cdr3_nt: TGTGCCAGCAGACCGACCTTATACCAAGAGACCCAGTACTTC; cdr3_aa: CASRPTLYQETQYF
j_call: TRBJ2-3; d_call: NA; v_call: TRBV27; clone_size: many; cdr3_nt: TGTGCCAGCAGTTTATTTTACCACTCAGGGGTACCCACAGATACGCAGTATTTT; cdr3_aa: CASSLFYHSGVPTDTQYF
j_call: TRBJ2-5; d_call: TRBD1; v_call: TRBV5-4; clone_size: NA; cdr3_nt: TGTGCCAGCAGCTCCAAATGGACAGGGTCGCAGGGGACCCAGTACTTC; cdr3_aa: CASSSKWTGSQGTQYF
j_call: TRBJ1-1; d_call: TRBD1; v_call: TRBV5-1; clone_size: NA; cdr3_nt: TGCGCCAGCAGCTTCCCGGGACAGGGAGACACTGAAGCTTTCTTT; cdr3_aa: CASSFPGQGDTEAFF
j_call: TRBJ1-1; d_call: NA; v_call: TRBV12-3/TRBV12-4; clone_size: NA; cdr3_nt: TGTGCCAGCAGCCGAACGGGGGCCCGGGCCTACGCTGAAGCTTTCTTT; cdr3_aa: CASSRTGARAYAEAFF
j_call: TRBJ1-3; d_call: NA; v_call: TRBV2; clone_size: many; cdr3_nt: TGTGCCACAAAACAACTCGGGGGGATAAGCTCTGGAAACACCATATATTTT; cdr3_aa: CATKQLGGISSGNTIYF
j_call: TRBJ2-2; d_call: TRBD2; v_call: TRBV7-3; clone_size: few; cdr3_nt: TGTGCCAGCAGCCAGGGGACTAGCGGGGGGAACACCGGGGAGCTGTTTTTT; cdr3_aa: CASSQGTSGGNTGELFF
j_call: TRBJ1-5; d_call: TRBD1; v_call: TRBV7-9; clone_size: NA; cdr3_nt: TGTGCCAGCAGCAGGGACAGTCTGAGCAATCAGCCCCAGCATTTT; cdr3_aa: CASSRDSLSNQPQHF
j_call: TRBJ2-7; d_call: TRBD2; v_call: TRBV5-8; clone_size: many; cdr3_nt: TGTGCCAGCAGCTTTAAAGCGGGGGGTTACTTC; cdr3_aa: CASSFKAGGYF
j_call: TRBJ2-7; d_call: TRBD2; v_call: TRBV7-2; clone_size: many; cdr3_nt: TGTGCCAGCAGCTTAGCTGGGACTAGCGGCTCCTACGAGCAGTACTTC; cdr3_aa: CASSLAGTSGSYEQYF
j_call: TRBJ2-2; d_call: NA; v_call: TRBV9; clone_size: NA; cdr3_nt: TGTGCCAGCAGCGTAGAGGTCACCGGGGAGCTGTTTTTT; cdr3_aa: CASSVEVTGELFF
j_call: TRBJ1-2; d_call: TRBD1; v_call: TRBV10-3; clone_size: few; cdr3_nt: TGTGCCATCAGCCACGACAGGGAGGTGAGCGGCTACACCTTC; cdr3_aa: CAISHDREVSGYTF
j_call: TRBJ2-3; d_call: NA; v_call: TRBV5-6; clone_size: few; cdr3_nt: TGTGCCAGCAGCTTGGGGGGACTCCTCACAGATACGCAGTATTTT; cdr3_aa: CASSLGGLLTDTQYF
j_call: TRBJ1-2; d_call: TRBD1; v_call: TRBV27; clone_size: NA; cdr3_nt: TGTGCCAGCTCGCCCTTAGGGGGCAACTATGGCTACACCTTC; cdr3_aa: CASSPLGGNYGYTF
j_call: TRBJ1-2; d_call: NA; v_call: TRBV7-9; clone_size: NA; cdr3_nt: TGTGCCAGCAGTTTGATTAGGGGGGCAAGTGGCTACACCTTC; cdr3_aa: CASSLIRGASGYTF
j_call: TRBJ2-5; d_call: TRBD1; v_call: TRBV28; clone_size: NA; cdr3_nt: TGTGCCAGCGGGGCCCCGGGACAGGGGGCGGATGGGGAGACCCAGTACTTC; cdr3_aa: CASGAPGQGADGETQYF
j_call: TRBJ2-2; d_call: NA; v_call: TRBV12-3/TRBV12-4; clone_size: many; cdr3_nt: TGTGCCAGCTACTTTGACGGGAGAAGGGAGACCGGGGAGCTGTTTTTT; cdr3_aa: CASYFDGRRETGELFF
j_call: TRBJ2-3; d_call: TRBD2; v_call: TRBV11-2; clone_size: many; cdr3_nt: TGTGCCAGCAGCTTAGGCGGGGGATCAGATACGCAGTATTTT; cdr3_aa: CASSLGGGSDTQYF
j_call: TRBJ1-1; d_call: NA; v_call: TRBV10-2; clone_size: many; cdr3_nt: TGCGCCAGCAGTGATTGGGGAGTTATGAACACTGAAGCTTTCTTT; cdr3_aa: CASSDWGVMNTEAFF
j_call: TRBJ2-7; d_call: TRBD1; v_call: TRBV5-1; clone_size: NA; cdr3_nt: TGCGCCAGCAGCTTGGAGTTCCGGGGACAGACCTACGAGCAGTACTTC; cdr3_aa: CASSLEFRGQTYEQYF
j_call: TRBJ2-1; d_call: TRBD1; v_call: TRBV10-3; clone_size: many; cdr3_nt: TGTGCCGCCGGGACAGGGGACTACAATGAGCAGTTCTTC; cdr3_aa: CAAGTGDYNEQFF
j_call: TRBJ2-2; d_call: NA; v_call: TRBV6-4; clone_size: NA; cdr3_nt: TGTGCCAGCAGTACCGAGGGGGCCGGGGAGCTGTTTTTT; cdr3_aa: CASSTEGAGELFF
j_call: TRBJ2-5; d_call: NA; v_call: TRBV3-1; clone_size: few; cdr3_nt: TGTGCCAGCCAGCAGGGGCGGGAGACCCAGTACTTC; cdr3_aa: CASQQGRETQYF
j_call: TRBJ2-1; d_call: NA; v_call: TRBV29-1; clone_size: few; cdr3_nt: TGCAGCGTCACCCCGGGCTACAGAGACAATGAGCAGTTCTTC; cdr3_aa: CSVTPGYRDNEQFF
j_call: TRBJ2-7; d_call: TRBD1; v_call: TRBV6-1; clone_size: few; cdr3_nt: TGTGCCAGCAGTCGGACAGGCGATCTTGGCGAGCAGTACTTC; cdr3_aa: CASSRTGDLGEQYF
j_call: TRBJ2-2; d_call: NA; v_call: TRBV5-1; clone_size: many; cdr3_nt: TGCGCCAGCAGCTTCACCGGGGAGCTGTTTTTT; cdr3_aa: CASSFTGELFF
j_call: TRBJ2-3; d_call: NA; v_call: TRBV7-2; clone_size: many; cdr3_nt: TGTGCCAGCAGCCCCATTCGGGGGACGCAGTATTTT; cdr3_aa: CASSPIRGTQYF